This T cell receptor (beta chain) derives from a study of CD8+ T cells in alopecia areata. Study at large: Treated individuals took tofacitinib by mouth, 5 to 10 mg twice daily.

As to this clone: One junction end disagrees with the germline gene, perhaps due to a read error.

Treatment noted: oral pan-JAK inhibitor, 5-10 mg twice daily. In alopecia areata patients, both lesional scalp punch biopsies and peripheral blood were collected. PBMCs were stained for CD3, CD4 and CD8, and CD4+ and CD8+ T cells were sorted. Sequencing used cDNA as its template, made by extracting RNA and reverse transcribing it. Sequencing used immunoSEQ multiplex PCR; TCRdb keeps in-frame clones, though not all of them. The sample consists of more than 90,000 clones, 50% to 75% of them appearing once. The origin of this receptor is a human donor with alopecia areata. The input for sequencing was CD8+ T cells sorted from blood, taken at week 4, from a patient treated with tofacitinib.

This CDR3 reads CASSQERRLAKNIQYF. In DNA form, the CDR3 reads TGCGCCAGCAGCCAAGAAAGGCGTCTAGCCAAAAACATTCAGTACTTC. The chain uses TRBV11-2 and TRBJ2-4; D gene unclear. Germline V CDR1 and CDR2: SGHAT, FQNNGV. This CDR3 has 16 residues.